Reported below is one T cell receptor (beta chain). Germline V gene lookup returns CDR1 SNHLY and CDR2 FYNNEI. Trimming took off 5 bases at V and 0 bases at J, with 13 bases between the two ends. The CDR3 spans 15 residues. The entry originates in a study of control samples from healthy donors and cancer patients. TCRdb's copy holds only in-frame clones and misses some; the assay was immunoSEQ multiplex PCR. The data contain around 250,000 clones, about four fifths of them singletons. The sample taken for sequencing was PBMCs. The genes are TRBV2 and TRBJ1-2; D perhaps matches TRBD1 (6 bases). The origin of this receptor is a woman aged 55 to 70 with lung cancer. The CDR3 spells CASSLDSTPNYGYTF. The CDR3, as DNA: TGTGCCAGCAGTCTGGACAGTACCCCTAACTATGGCTACACCTTC.